This TCR beta chain was captured in a study of cytomegalovirus exposure and HLA in healthy donors. Study-level background: There were 88 million or so unique TCRs (from HLA-typed donors) in an early data release.

On this clone itself: The antigen remains unidentified.

In the PCR, 60 Vbeta and 13 Jbeta primers were used. Data came from immunoSEQ multiplex PCR; TCRdb stores just in-frame clones and leaves some out. The sample consists of more than 200,000 clones, more than 70% of them appearing once. Points from the study as a whole: An analysis was carried out at a later point. It showed that HLA-associated TCR beta chains were more clonally expanded than equally common non-associated chains. Cytomegalovirus-associated status was assigned to more than 150 TCR beta chains. On later analysis, the bulk of CMV-associated TCR beta chains appeared to be HLA-restricted.

This clonotype originated in a human donor in good health. The sequencing input was PBMCs.

The CDR3 DNA reads TGTGCCAGCAGCTTCATGGGACTCAAGGCGTACGAGCAGTACTTC. Protein: CASSFMGLKAYEQYF. This sequence joins TRBV5-8 and TRBJ2-7, with TRBD2 as a possible D gene (6 bases). Germline lookup yields CDR1 SGHTS and CDR2 YDEGEE. The CDR3 covers 15 residues. V shed 2 bases and J shed 4 bases, with 16 bases lying between them.